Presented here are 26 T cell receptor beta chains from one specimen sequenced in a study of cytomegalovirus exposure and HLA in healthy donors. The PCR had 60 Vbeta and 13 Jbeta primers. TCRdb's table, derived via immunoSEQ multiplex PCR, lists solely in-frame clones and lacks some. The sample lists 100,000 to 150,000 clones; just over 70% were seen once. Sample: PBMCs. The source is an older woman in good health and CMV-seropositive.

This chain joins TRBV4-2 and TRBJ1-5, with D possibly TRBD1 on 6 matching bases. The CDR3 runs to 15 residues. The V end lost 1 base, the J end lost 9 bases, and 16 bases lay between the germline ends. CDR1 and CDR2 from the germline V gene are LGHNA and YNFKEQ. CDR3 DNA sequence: TGTGCCAGCAGCCAAGCCCAACAGGGAGTGCGGCCCCAGCATTTT. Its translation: CASSQAQQGVRPQHF.

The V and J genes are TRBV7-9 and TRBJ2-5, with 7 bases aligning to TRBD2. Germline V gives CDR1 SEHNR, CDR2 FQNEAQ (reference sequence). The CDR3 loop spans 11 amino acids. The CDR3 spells CAGSGEETQYF. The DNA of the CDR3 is TGTGCAGGAAGCGGGGAAGAGACCCAGTACTTC.

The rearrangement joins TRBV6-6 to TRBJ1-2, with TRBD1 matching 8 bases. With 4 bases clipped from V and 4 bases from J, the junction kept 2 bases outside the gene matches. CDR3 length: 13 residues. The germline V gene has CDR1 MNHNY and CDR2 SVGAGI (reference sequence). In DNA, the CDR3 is TGTGCCAGCAGTTTGGACAGGGTCTATGGCTACACCTTC. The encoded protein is CASSLDRVYGYTF.

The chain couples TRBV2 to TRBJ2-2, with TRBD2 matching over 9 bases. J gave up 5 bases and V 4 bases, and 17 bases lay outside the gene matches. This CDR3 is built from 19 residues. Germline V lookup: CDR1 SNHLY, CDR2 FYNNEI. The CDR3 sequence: CASSVWVVGGLAGTGELFF. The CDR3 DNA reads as TGTGCCAGCAGTGTTTGGGTTGTTGGGGGACTAGCTGGGACCGGGGAGCTGTTTTTT.

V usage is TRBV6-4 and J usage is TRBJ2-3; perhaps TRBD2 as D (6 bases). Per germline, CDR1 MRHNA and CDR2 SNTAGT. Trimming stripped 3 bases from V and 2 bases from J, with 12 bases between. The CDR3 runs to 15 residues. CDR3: CASSELRGDTDTQYF. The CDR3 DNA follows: TGTGCCAGCAGTGAATTGCGGGGTGACACAGATACGCAGTATTTT.

This CDR3 is CASSPLPRGGTDTQYF. The CDR3 DNA reads as TGCGCCAGCAGCCCATTACCACGGGGGGGCACAGATACGCAGTATTTT. This chain links TRBV4-1 with TRBJ2-3; TRBD2 matches at 7 bases. The germline CDR1 and CDR2 sequences are MGHRA and YSYEKL. CDR3 size: 16 residues. V shed 4 bases and J 1 base; nucleotides not matched to a gene: 8.

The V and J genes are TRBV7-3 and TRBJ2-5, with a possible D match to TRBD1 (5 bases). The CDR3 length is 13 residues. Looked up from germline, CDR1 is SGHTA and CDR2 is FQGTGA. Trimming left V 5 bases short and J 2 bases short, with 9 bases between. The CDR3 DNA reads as TGTGCCAGCAGCCTTCAGGGACAAGAGACCCAGTACTTC. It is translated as CASSLQGQETQYF.

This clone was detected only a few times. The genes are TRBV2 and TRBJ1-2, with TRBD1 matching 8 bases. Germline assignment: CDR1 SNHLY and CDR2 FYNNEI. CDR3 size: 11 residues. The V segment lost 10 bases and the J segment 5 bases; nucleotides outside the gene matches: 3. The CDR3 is CATGTGYGYTF. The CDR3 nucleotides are TGTGCCACCGGGACAGGATATGGCTACACCTTC.

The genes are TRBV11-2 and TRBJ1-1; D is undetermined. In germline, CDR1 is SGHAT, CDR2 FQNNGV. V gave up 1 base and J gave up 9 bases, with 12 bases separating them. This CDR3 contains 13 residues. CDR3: CASSLGATLKAFF. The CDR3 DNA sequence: TGTGCCAGCAGCTTAGGGGCAACACTGAAAGCTTTCTTT.

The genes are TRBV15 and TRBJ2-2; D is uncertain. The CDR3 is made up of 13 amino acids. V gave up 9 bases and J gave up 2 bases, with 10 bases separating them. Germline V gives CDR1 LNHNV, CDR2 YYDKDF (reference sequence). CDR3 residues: CATLDTNTGELFF. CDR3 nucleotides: TGTGCCACACTCGACACTAACACCGGGGAGCTGTTTTTT. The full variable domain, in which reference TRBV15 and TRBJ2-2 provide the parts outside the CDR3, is DAMVIQNPRYQVTQFGKPVTLSCSQTLNHNVMYWYQQKSSQAPKLLFHYYDKDFNNEADTPDNFQSRRPNTSFCFLDIRSPGLGDTAMYLCATLDTNTGELFFGEGSRLTVL.

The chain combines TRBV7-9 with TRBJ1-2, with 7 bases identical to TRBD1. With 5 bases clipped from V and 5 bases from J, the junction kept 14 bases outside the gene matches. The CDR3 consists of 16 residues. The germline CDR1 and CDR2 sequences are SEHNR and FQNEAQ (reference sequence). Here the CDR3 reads CASSTRDSGGHYGYTF. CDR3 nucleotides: TGTGCCAGCAGCACCCGGGATTCAGGGGGGCATTATGGCTACACCTTC.

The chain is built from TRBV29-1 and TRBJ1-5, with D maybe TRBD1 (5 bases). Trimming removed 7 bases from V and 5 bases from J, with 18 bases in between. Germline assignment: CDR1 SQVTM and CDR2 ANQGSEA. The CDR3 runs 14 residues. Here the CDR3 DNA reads TGCAGCGCTCGGGCCCGGGGGAGCGATCAGCCCCAGCATTTT. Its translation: CSARARGSDQPQHF. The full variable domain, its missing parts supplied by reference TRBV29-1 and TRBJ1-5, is SAVISQKPSRDICQRGTSLTIQCQVDSQVTMMFWYRQQPGQSLTLIATANQGSEATYESGFVIDKFPISRPNLTFSTLTVSNMSPEDSSIYLCSARARGSDQPQHFGDGTRLSIL.

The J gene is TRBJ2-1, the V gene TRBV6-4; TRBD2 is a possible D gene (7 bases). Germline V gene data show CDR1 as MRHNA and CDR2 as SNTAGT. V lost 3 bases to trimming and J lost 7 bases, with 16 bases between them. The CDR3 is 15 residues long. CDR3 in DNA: TGTGCCAGCAGTGAGGTGGGGGGGCCTATGAATGAGCAGTTCTTC. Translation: CASSEVGGPMNEQFF.

The CDR3 region is CASSEFGGPRVPDTQYF. The CDR3 DNA follows: TGTGCCAGCAGTGAATTCGGGGGGCCACGAGTCCCAGATACGCAGTATTTT. The chain carries TRBV25-1 and TRBJ2-3; TRBD2 might be the D (7 bases). V was cut by 1 base and J by 4 bases, with 18 bases left in between. CDR3 size: 17 residues. Germline V gene lookup returns CDR1 MGHDK and CDR2 SYGVNS.

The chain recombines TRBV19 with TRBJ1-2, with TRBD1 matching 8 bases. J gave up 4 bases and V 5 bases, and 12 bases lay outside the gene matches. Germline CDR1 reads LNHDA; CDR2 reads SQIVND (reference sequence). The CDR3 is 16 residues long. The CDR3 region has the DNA TGTGCCAGTAGTGATTCAGGGGGCCGACTTACCTATGGCTACACCTTC. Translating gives CASSDSGGRLTYGYTF. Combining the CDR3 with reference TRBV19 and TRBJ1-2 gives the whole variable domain DGGITQSPKYLFRKEGQNVTLSCEQNLNHDAMYWYRQDPGQGLRLIYYSQIVNDFQKGDIAEGYSVSREKKESFPLTVTSAQKNPTAFYLCASSDSGGRLTYGYTFGSGTRLTVV.

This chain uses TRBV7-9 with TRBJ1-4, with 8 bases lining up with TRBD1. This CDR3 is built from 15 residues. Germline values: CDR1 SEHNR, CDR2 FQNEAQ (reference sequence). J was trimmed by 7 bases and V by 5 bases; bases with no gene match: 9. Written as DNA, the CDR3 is TGTGCCAGCAGCAGTGGACAGGGAACATTTGAAAAACTGTTTTTT. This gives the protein CASSSGQGTFEKLFF.

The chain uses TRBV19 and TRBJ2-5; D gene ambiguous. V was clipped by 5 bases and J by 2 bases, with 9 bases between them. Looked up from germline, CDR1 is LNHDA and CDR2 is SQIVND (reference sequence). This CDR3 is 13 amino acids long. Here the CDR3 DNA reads TGTGCCAGTAGTGTGGCAGTACAAGAGACCCAGTACTTC. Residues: CASSVAVQETQYF.

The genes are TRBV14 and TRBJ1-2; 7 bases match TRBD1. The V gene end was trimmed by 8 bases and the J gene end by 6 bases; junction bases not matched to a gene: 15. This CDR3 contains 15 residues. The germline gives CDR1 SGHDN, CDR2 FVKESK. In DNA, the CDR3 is TGTGCCAGCCCTAACAGGGGCGGAGATCTCGATGGCTACACCTTC. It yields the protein CASPNRGGDLDGYTF.

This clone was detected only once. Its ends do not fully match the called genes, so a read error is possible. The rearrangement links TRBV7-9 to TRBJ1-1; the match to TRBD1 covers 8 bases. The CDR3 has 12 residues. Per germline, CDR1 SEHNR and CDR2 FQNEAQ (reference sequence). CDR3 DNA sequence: TGTTCCAGCAGCTTCGGACAGGGCGAAGCTTTCTTT. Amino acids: CSSSFGQGEAFF.

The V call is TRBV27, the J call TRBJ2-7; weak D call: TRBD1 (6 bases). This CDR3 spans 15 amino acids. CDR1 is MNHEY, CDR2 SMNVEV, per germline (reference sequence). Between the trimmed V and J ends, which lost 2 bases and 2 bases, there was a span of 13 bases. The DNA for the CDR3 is TGTGCCAGCAGTTTAGCTCGAACAGGGACCTACGAGCAGTACTTC. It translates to CASSLARTGTYEQYF.

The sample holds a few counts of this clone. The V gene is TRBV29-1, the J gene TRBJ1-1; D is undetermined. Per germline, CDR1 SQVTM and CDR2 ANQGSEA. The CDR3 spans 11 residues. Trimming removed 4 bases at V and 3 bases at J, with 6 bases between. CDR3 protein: CSVGEDTEAFF. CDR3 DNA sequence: TGCAGCGTTGGGGAGGACACTGAAGCTTTCTTT.

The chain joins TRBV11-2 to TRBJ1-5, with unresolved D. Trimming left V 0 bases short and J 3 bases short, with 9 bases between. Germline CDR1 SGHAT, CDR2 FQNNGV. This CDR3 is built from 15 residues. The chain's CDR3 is CASSLDSGSNQPQHF. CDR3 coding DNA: TGTGCCAGCAGCTTAGACAGCGGTTCCAATCAGCCCCAGCATTTT.

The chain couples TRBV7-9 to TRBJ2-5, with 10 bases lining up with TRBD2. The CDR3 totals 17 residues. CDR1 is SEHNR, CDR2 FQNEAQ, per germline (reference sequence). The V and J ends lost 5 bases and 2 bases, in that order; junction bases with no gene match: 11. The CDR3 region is CASSPQRLAGVQETQYF. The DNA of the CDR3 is TGTGCCAGCAGCCCTCAGCGGCTAGCGGGGGTACAAGAGACCCAGTACTTC.

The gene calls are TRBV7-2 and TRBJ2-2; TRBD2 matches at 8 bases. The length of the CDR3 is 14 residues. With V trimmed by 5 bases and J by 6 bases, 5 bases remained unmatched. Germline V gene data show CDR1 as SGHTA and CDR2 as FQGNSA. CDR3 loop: CASSPRRGAGELFF. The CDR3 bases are TGTGCCAGCAGCCCCCGGCGGGGGGCCGGGGAGCTGTTTTTT.

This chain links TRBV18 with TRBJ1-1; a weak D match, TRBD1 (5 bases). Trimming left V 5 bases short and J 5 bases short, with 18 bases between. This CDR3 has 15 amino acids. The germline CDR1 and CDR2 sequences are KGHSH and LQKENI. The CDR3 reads CASSSQRDFSTEAFF. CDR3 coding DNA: TGTGCCAGCTCATCACAACGGGACTTCTCGACTGAAGCTTTCTTT.

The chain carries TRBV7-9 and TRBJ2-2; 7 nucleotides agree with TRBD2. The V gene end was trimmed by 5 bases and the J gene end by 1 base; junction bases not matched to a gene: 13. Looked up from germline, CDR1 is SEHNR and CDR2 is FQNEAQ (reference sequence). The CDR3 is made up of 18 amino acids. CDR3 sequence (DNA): TGTGCCAGCAGCATATCCATCAGGACTAGGTTGAACACCGGGGAGCTGTTTTTT. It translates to CASSISIRTRLNTGELFF.